This T cell receptor (beta chain) was documented in a study of cytomegalovirus exposure and HLA in healthy donors (dated by TCRdb to 2016 to 2017). Regarding the study in general: According to an earlier analysis of around 600 of the donors, about 179 million T cells yielded 90 million to 130 million unique TCR beta sequences and less than 300 Gb of sequence data. About 280 gigabases of sequencing data and some 85 million unique TCR sequences were included in an early release covering about 700 HLA-typed donors. Among the approximately 430 genotyped donors, about 85% belonged to the genetic ancestry cluster associated with self-reported Caucasian donors. The aim of the study was to test whether cataloging public T cell receptors could identify signatures of past pathogen exposure. The T cell repertoires of 670 or so subjects were profiled by immunosequencing and related to cytomegalovirus serostatus. Besides the first cohort of hundreds of subjects, a separate validation cohort made up of over 95 different subjects was used. To predict cytomegalovirus infection status, the study combined high-throughput TCR immunosequencing, statistical association of individual TCRs with disease status, and machine learning. In a later analysis, previously published TCR beta repertoires from fewer than 750 donors were re-analyzed and high-resolution HLA genotyping was added so that TCR occurrence patterns could be studied. The later analysis used no new phenotypic data to find candidate immune exposures, relying instead on TCR beta sequences and their occurrence across donors. An earlier analysis of several hundred of the donors applied high-throughput TCR beta sequencing to assess whether each TCR beta V gene segment acted as functional or pseudogenic. Alongside the repertoire data, information on donor age, sex, ethnicity and CMV serostatus was compiled. Genome-wide SNP genotypes for about 60% of the 666 donors were used in a later genetic analysis, which treated that subset as a discovery cohort. Every discovery cohort repertoire had been produced on one sequencing platform. HLA typing covered class I and class II loci at four-digit resolution. Typing coverage differed by locus: A, B, C, DRB1 and DQB1 were typed in about 620-640 donors, DQA1 in approximately 520, DPA1 in over 600, and DPB1 in just under 490. Four or five DR-DQ haplotypes were handled as single units for association and clustering because linkage in the cohort was strong. Across about 370 genotyped donors of the cohort, an average of about 200,000 unique TCR beta nucleotide sequences per donor were sequenced, and roughly 20% of those sequences were non-productive. Broader findings and caveats from the paper: The classifier was reported to diagnose cytomegalovirus status with high specificity and sensitivity in both the original cohort and the validation cohort. When HLA alleles, especially DR and DQ, strongly co-occurred, TCR associations were difficult to assign to individual alleles. The study gave a list of about 160 TCR beta chains associated with cytomegalovirus. Because some donors lacked HLA typing at each locus, the association tests relied only on the typed subset. Linkage disequilibrium might explain the correlated functional status among segregating V segments, but an unknown experimental factor could not be excluded. While some public TCRs were present in many individuals, most TCR sequences turned up only very rarely across donors. In an earlier analysis of fewer than 700 of the donors, most TCR beta V segments appeared in productive rearrangements about 90% or about 30% of the time, broadly matching IMGT annotations. Because counts were too low, some 17 rarely observed V segments, including chromosome 9 orphons, were left out of the earlier analysis of about 500 of the donors. According to the authors, the approach could potentially be generalized to other disease states and immunological phenotypes. In a later analysis, HLA-associated TCR beta chains showed more clonal expansion and lower generation probabilities than non-associated chains that were equally common. The sequencing pipeline was judged likely to have produced a cluster of highly shared sequence variants as a technical artifact. According to a later analysis, most CMV-associated TCR beta chains appeared to be HLA-restricted, and the HLA associations seemed to be driven largely by CMV exposure. Only TCR beta chains were sequenced in this cohort, and the absence of alpha or paired-chain data limited detectable features. Three of the identified cytomegalovirus-associated TCR beta chains were confirmed in vitro to be specific for cytomegalovirus antigens. In a later analysis, TCR association rates were found to vary across HLA loci, with the most associated TCRs seen for DRB1 alleles and the fewest for HLA-C alleles. In a later analysis, around 17,000 TCR beta sequences were associated with specific HLA alleles at a false discovery rate of 0.05. CMV serostatus was the only immune exposure information available for the cohort. In a later analysis, several top co-occurrence clusters were reported to appear linked to parvovirus B19, influenza, CMV and Epstein-Barr virus. A later genetic analysis associated a missense DCLRE1C variant with V-gene and J-gene trimming of TCR beta chains, and an independent cohort replicated the association. Some IMGT-functional V segments, including TRBV6-2 and TRBV6-3, could not be distinguished by the 87-base-pair reads and were therefore excluded. According to a later genetic analysis, donors in an Asian-associated ancestry cluster had fewer N-insertions in productive TCRs than the roughly 700-donor mean. Presence/absence analyses assumed roughly uniform sequencing depth across donors, an assumption that may not hold. A further reported finding was that TCR beta sequences accurately predicted the HLA-A and HLA-B alleles for most subjects in the first cohort.

From the germline V gene, CDR1 is SGDLS and CDR2 is YYNGEE. The CDR3 has 14 amino acids, counting the end cysteine and phenylalanine. Kept here is only the CDR3 DNA, which spans 42 bases and is read in frame from base 1. V and J are truncated by 3 bases and 0 bases respectively, leaving an intervening sequence of 7 bases. The cohort consisted of hundreds of healthy bone marrow donors. All cohort members were sampled while nominally healthy, although unrecorded immune exposures were likely present. The donor tested CMV seronegative, placing the donor among the 350 or so seronegative members of the cohort. A peripheral blood sample was provided by each donor, and peripheral blood mononuclear cells were used for TCR beta sequencing. The Qiagen DNeasy Blood Extraction Kit was used to extract genomic DNA from the blood cell samples. This clone was seen a single time. Its antigen specificity is not known. No per-base quality is available; no much larger clone lies one base away.

The protocol used for the library was the immunoSEQ multiplex PCR assay. The multiplex PCR relied on a mix of 60 forward primers for TCR Vbeta segments and 13 reverse primers for TCR Jbeta segments. The CDR3 region of rearranged TCR beta genes was amplified from genomic DNA by a multiplex PCR assay. The amplified TCR beta libraries were sequenced on the Illumina HiSeq System as 87-base-pair reads. On the study's bioinformatics: In a later analysis, roughly 80 million unique TCR beta chains were counted across the roughly 700 repertoires, and roughly 11 million of these chains were shared by at least two donors. Raw reads were error-corrected and collapsed into unique sequences by a nearest-neighbor algorithm in which closely related sequences were merged to remove PCR and sequencing errors. V, D and J gene segments were assigned by aligning CDR3 sequences to IMGT reference sequences. Each retained sequence needed at least a six-nucleotide match to both a V gene segment and a J gene segment. Rearrangements were called productive when the CDR3 lacked stop codons and stayed in frame with V and J; all others were non-productive. Following IMGT convention, CDR3 was defined as the stretch from the second conserved V-encoded cysteine up to the conserved J-encoded phenylalanine. Sequences without an unambiguous match to a single V gene segment were excluded from the earlier analysis of about 600 of the donors. In an earlier analysis of around 600 of the donors, V segments were called functional above 56.7% productive rearrangements and were called segregating when the between-donor standard deviation exceeded 5%. A statistical classification framework was built for diagnosing cytomegalovirus status from the catalog of TCR beta chain sequences. A later analysis assigned V and J genes by comparing TCR nucleotide sequences with IMGT/GENE-DB human TR gene sequences. The TCRdist pipeline was used in a later analysis to assign CDR3 sequences and most-parsimonious VDJ recombination scenarios. In a later analysis, each TCR beta chain was defined by its CDR3 amino acid sequence together with its V-gene family, and reads lacking a unique V-gene family were excluded. A later analysis removed 592 highly shared, low-generation-probability nucleotide sequences to deal with suspected cross-contamination and a sequencing artifact. In a later analysis, a clonal expansion index for each public chain was calculated from normalized within-repertoire ranks of inferred template counts. In a later analysis, generation probabilities were computed with a VDJ recombination model fitted to out-of-frame rearrangements, and the resulting probabilities were checked against IGoR. Hypergeometric tests were used in a later analysis to score TCR-TCR, TCR-HLA and TCR-CMV co-occurrence, with a repertoire-size bias correction applied to the TCR pairs. In a later analysis, false discovery rates were estimated by permuting HLA or CMV assignments 20 times. A later analysis grouped co-occurring TCRs with DBSCAN, adding TCRdist sequence similarity when clustering within HLA-allele-positive subsets. Co-occurrence clustering excluded repertoires with fewer than 30,000 or more than 120,000 public chains, plus five with anomalous nucleotide sharing. TCRdb obtained this table from immuneACCESS and retained in-frame rearrangements with V and J assigned. These tables miss some clones; where compared with another copy, unresolved V genes account for less than half of the shortfall, and the remainder is unexplained. D and trimming come from the DNA, and the V and J calls and clone size come from that table. This sample gives approximately 150,000 clones in total; 65% to 75% of them show up just once. Roughly 4.7% of the sample is in the top ten clones.

The receptor chain draws on TRBV9 and TRBJ1-5, with no reliable assignment of the D segment. This sequence originates from a man between 60 and 75 years old in good health and CMV-seronegative. Source material: PBMCs. The CDR3 is CASSAVDSNQPQHF. The base sequence is TGTGCCAGCAGCGCAGTTGATAGCAATCAGCCCCAGCATTTT.